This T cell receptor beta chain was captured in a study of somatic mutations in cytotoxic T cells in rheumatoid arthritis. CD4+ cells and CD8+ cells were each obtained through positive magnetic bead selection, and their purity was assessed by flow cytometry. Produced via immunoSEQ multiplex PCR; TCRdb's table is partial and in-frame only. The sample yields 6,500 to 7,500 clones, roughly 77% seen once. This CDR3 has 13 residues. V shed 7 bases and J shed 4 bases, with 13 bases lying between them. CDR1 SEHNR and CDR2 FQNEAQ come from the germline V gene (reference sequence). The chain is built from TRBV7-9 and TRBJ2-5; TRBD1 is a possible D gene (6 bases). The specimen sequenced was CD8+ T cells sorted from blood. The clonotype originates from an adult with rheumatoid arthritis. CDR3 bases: TGTGCCAGCATCCTACAGGGTACAGAGACCCAGTACTTC. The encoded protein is CASILQGTETQYF.